This T cell receptor (beta chain) was sequenced during a study of cytomegalovirus exposure and HLA in healthy donors. Whole-study findings and limits: TCR sequences were mostly rare, though some public TCRs occurred in many donors.

The CDR3 has 14 amino acids. The V gene lost 0 bases and the J gene lost 5 bases, with 8 bases spanning the gap. Germline CDR1 MNHEY, CDR2 SMNVEV (reference sequence). Of note for this clone: What it binds is not known.

Only in-frame clones appear in the TCRdb table, and some are missing; sequencing was by immunoSEQ multiplex PCR. The table has more than 95,000 clones, around 94% seen once. The J gene is TRBJ1-5, the V gene TRBV27; D possibly corresponds to TRBD1 (5 bases). Sequencing was performed on PBMCs. This clonotype was obtained from a woman younger than 30 in good health and CMV-seronegative. The CDR3 sequence: CASSLSGVHQPQHF. The CDR3 DNA sequence: TGTGCCAGCAGTTTATCAGGGGTGCATCAGCCCCAGCATTTT.